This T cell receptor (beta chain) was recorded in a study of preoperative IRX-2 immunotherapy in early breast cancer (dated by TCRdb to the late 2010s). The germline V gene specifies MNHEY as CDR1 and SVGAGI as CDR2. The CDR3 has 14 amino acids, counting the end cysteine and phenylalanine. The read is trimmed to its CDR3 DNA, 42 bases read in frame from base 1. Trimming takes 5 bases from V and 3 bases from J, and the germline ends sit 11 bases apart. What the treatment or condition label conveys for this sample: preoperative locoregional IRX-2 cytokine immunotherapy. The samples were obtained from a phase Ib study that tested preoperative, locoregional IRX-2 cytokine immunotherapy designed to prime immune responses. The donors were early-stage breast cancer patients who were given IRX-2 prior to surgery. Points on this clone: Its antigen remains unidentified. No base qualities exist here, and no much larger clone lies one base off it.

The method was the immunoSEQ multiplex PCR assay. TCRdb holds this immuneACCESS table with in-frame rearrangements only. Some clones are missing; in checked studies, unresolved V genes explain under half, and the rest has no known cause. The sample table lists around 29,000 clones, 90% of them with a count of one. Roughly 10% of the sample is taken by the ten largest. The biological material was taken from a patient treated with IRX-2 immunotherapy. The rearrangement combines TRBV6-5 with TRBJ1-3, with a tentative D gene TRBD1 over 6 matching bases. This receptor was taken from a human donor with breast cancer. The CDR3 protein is CASSNRVIGNTIYF. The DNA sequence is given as TGTGCCAGCAGTAACAGGGTAATTGGAAACACCATATATTTT.